This T cell receptor (beta chain) is from a study of CD8+CD57+ T cells in acquired aplastic anemia. Background on the study: Sorted CD4+ and CD8+ cells yielded DNA averaging around 3 ug. CD4+ cells from healthy donors averaged around 10 million reads. Study conclusions and caveats: Significant differences in CD8+ Simpson's diversity were not observed between patients and controls. Between patients and controls, 25 to 30 CD8+ CDR3 sequences were found in common.

Genomic DNA, serving as template, underwent TCR beta VDJ and CDR3 profiling. TCRdb independently ran MiXCR on the reads; one entry per CDR3 protein. The data show a few hundred thousand distinct CDR3 sequences, roughly 55% seen once. A word on this clonotype: Its antigen is still unknown.

From germline, CDR1 is SGHTA and CDR2 FQGNSA. The CDR3 length is 15 residues. The germline V and J ends were trimmed by 9 bases and 1 base, with 19 bases remaining between them. This TCR was sampled from a human donor in good health. The V gene is TRBV7-2, the J gene TRBJ2-7; a possible D gene is TRBD2 (6 bases). Sequencing input: sorted CD4+, CD8+, or CD8+CD57+ T cells (not recorded which) from PBMCs. The CDR3 loop is CASRTTGTVSYEQYF. The CDR3 bases are TGTGCCAGTAGGACCACCGGGACTGTATCCTACGAGCAGTACTTC.